This TCR beta chain was obtained from a study of shared clonotypes between healthy human individuals. Study as a whole: The people who gave samples were a couple of women and a few men aged 18 to 49.

General study results and limits: Estimated clonotype richness was generally higher in naive than memory subsets.

V gave up 1 base and J gave up 6 bases, with 9 bases separating them. Per germline, CDR1 SGHNT and CDR2 YYREEE (reference sequence). The CDR3 runs 13 residues. The input for sorted-subset replicate PCRs was around 210 ng DNA, around 30,000 T cell genomes. Assay: immunoSEQ multiplex PCR; the TCRdb copy retains only in-frame clones and omits some. The sample lists a few hundred thousand clones, about 74% occurring once. As regards this clone: Its antigen remains unidentified.

This TCR was recovered from a man younger than 40 in good health. The sequenced sample was memory CD4+ T cells sorted from blood. Subset specified: CD45RA-negative fraction. This chain joins TRBV5-4 and TRBJ2-3; D is uncertain. CDR3 in DNA: TGTGCCAGCAGCTTGAATTCGGGTGATACGCAGTATTTT. It is translated as CASSLNSGDTQYF.